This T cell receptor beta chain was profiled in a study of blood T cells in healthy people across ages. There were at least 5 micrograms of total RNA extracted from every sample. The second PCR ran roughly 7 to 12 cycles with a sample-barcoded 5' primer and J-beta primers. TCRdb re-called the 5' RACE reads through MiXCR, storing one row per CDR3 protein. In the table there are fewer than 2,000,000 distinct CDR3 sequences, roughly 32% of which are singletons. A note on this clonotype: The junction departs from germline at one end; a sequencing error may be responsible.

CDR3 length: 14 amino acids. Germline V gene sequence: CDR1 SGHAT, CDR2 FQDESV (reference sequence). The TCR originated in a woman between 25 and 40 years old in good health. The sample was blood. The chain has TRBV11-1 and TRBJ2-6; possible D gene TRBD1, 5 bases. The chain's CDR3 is CASSFSSGANVRTF. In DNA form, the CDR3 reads TGTGCCAGCAGCTTCTCCTCTGGGGCCAACGTCCGGACTTTC. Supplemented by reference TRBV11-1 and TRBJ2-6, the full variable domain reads EAEVAQSPRYKITEKSQAVAFWCDPISGHATLYWYRQILGQGPELLVQFQDESVVDDSQLPKDRFSAERLKGVDSTLKIQPAELGDSAMYLCASSFSSGANVRTFGAGSRLTVL.